This T cell receptor beta chain derives from a study of PD-1 blockade in classical Hodgkin lymphoma. Study observations and caveats: After ASCT, patients who started nivolumab under 1 year later were excluded. According to reports, newly diagnosed patients had lower baseline TCR diversity than healthy donors, and relapsed/refractory patients had lower baseline TCR diversity still.

All patients relapsed after autologous stem cell transplantation, and brentuximab vedotin exposure varied. The protocol was immunoSEQ multiplex PCR, while the TCRdb copy is restricted to in-frame clones and leaves out a portion. Altogether over 25,000 clones are present, 85% to 90% being singletons, with the ten largest covering roughly 2.6%. Germline values: CDR1 SGHRS, CDR2 YFSETQ. Trimming left V 0 bases short and J 4 bases short, with 10 bases between. The CDR3 sequence is 14 residues long. On this clone itself: Its matching antigen is unknown.

This material consisted of peripheral blood mononuclear cells (PBMCs), taken at baseline. This chain joins TRBV5-1 and TRBJ2-5; TRBD1 or TRBD2 may be the D gene (5 bases each). This TCR came from a human donor with classical Hodgkin lymphoma. CDR3 coding DNA: TGCGCCAGCAGCTTGGACCGGGGCCGAGAGACCCAGTACTTC. This gives the protein CASSLDRGRETQYF.